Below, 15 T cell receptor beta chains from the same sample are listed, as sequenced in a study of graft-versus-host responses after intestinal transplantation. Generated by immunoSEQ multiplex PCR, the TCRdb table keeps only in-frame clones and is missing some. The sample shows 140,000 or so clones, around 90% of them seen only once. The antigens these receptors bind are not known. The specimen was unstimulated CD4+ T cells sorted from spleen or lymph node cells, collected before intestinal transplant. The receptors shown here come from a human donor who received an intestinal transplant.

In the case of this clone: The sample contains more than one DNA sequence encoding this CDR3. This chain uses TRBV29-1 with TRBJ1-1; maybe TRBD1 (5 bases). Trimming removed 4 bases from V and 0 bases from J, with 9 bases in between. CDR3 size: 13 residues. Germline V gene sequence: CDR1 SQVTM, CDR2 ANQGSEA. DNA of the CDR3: TGCAGCGTTGTCTCAGGGATGAACACTGAAGCTTTCTTT. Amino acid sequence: CSVVSGMNTEAFF.

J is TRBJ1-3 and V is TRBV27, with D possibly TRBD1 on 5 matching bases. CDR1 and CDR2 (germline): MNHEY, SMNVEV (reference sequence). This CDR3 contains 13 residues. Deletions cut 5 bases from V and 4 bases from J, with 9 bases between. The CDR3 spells CASSAGLGNTIYF. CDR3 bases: TGTGCCAGCAGTGCGGGACTGGGAAACACCATATATTTT.

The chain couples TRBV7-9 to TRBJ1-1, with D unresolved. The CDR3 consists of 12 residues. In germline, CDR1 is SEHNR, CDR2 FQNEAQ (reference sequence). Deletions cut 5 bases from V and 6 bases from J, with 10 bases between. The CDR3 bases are TGTGCCAGCAGCCAAAGTGGGCCTGAAGCTTTCTTT. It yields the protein CASSQSGPEAFF.

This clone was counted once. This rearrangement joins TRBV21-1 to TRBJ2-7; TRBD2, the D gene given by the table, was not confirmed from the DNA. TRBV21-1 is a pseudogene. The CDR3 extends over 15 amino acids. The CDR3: CASSKAAGGPYEQYF. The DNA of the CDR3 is TGTGCCAGCAGCAAAGCGGCGGGAGGGCCCTACGAGCAGTACTTC.

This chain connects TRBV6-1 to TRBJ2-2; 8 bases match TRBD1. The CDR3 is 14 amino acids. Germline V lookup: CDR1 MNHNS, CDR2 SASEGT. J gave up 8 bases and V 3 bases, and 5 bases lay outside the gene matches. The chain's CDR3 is CASSENRGLGELFF. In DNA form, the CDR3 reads TGTGCCAGCAGTGAGAACAGGGGGTTAGGGGAGCTGTTTTTT.

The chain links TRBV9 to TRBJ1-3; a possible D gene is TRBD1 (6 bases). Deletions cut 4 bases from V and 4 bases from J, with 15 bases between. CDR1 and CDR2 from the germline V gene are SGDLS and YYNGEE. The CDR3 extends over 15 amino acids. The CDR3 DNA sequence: TGTGCCAGCAGCCGTACCGGGACACAAGGAAACACCATATATTTT. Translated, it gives CASSRTGTQGNTIYF.

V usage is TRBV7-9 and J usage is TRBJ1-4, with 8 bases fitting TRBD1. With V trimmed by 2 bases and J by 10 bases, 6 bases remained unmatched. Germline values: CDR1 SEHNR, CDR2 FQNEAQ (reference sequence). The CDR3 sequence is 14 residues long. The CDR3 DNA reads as TGTGCCAGCAGCTTACAGGGGGCAGGCGGAAAACTGTTTTTT. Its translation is CASSLQGAGGKLFF.

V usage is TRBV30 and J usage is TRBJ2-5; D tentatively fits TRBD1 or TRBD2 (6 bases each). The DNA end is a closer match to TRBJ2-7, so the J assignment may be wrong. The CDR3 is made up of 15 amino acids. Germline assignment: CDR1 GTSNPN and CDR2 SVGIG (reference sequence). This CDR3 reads CAWSDLGRGGYEQYF. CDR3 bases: TGTGCCTGGAGTGACCTCGGCAGGGGAGGCTACGAGCAGTACTTC.

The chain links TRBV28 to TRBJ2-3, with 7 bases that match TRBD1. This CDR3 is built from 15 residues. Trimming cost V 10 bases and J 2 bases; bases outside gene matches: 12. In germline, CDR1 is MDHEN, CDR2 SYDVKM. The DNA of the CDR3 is TGTGCCATGTCTCCAGGGGACAGAGTCACAGATACGCAGTATTTT. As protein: CAMSPGDRVTDTQYF.

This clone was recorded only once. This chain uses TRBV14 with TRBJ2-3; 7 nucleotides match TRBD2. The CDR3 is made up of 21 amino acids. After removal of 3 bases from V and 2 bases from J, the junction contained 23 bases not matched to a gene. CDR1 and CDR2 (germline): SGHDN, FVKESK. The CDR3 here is CASSHSTSAGRAPSLTDTQYF. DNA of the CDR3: TGTGCCAGCAGCCACTCAACTAGCGCGGGGAGGGCTCCATCTCTCACAGATACGCAGTATTTT.

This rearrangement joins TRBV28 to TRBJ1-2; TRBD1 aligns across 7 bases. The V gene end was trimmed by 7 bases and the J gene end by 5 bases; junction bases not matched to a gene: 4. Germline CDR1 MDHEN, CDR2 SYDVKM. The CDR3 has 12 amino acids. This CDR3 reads CASTPGQYGYTF. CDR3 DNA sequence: TGTGCCAGCACCCCGGGACAGTATGGCTACACCTTC.

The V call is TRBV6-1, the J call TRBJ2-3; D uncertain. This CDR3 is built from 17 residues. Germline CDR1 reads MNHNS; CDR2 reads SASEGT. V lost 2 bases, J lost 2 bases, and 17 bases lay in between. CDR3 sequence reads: CASSENPLGYYTDTQYF. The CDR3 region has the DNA TGTGCCAGCAGTGAAAACCCCCTAGGATACTACACAGATACGCAGTATTTT.

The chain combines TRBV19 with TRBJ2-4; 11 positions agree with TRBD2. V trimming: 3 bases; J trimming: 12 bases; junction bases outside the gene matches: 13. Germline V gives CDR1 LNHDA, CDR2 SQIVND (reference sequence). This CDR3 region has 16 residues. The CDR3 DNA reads TGTGCCAGTAGTATTTCCCTAGCGGGAGGTCTAGACACTCAGTACTTC. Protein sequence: CASSISLAGGLDTQYF.

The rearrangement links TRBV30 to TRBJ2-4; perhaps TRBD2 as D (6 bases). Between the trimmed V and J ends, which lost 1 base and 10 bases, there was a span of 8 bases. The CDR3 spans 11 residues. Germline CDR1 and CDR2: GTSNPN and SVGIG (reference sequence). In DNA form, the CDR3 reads TGTGCCTGGAGTGAAAGCGGGATTCAGTACTTC. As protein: CAWSESGIQYF.

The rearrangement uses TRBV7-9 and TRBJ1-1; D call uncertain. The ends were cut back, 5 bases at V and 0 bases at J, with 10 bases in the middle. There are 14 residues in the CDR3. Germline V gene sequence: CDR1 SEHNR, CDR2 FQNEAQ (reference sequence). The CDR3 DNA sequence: TGTGCCAGCAGCCGCGAGGAGCTGAACACTGAAGCTTTCTTT. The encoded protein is CASSREELNTEAFF.